The present T cell receptor (beta chain) was sequenced within a study of T cell responses to AZD1222 COVID-19 vaccine. As for the study in general: Second doses at about 4 or about 12 weeks were pooled. General study points: Two doses of AZD1222 preceded a rise in Spike-specific TCR breadth and depth.

The CDR3 spans 14 residues. Trimming removed 1 base from V and 6 bases from J, with 12 bases in between. Germline V gene data show CDR1 as LGHDT and CDR2 as YNNKEL (reference sequence). Assay: immunoSEQ multiplex PCR; the TCRdb copy retains only in-frame clones and omits some. Of 120,000 to 150,000 clones in the sample, around 89% were seen once. This clone was seen just once. Its target is not known. Sample: peripheral blood, taken on day 0 of AZD1222 vaccination. The source of this sequence is an adult in good health. The chain is built from TRBV3-1 (or the pseudogene TRBV3-2) and TRBJ1-2; D is unclear. CDR3 DNA: TGTGCCAGCAGCCAAGGGGGAAGGGTCCATGGCTACACCTTC. This codes for CASSQGGRVHGYTF.